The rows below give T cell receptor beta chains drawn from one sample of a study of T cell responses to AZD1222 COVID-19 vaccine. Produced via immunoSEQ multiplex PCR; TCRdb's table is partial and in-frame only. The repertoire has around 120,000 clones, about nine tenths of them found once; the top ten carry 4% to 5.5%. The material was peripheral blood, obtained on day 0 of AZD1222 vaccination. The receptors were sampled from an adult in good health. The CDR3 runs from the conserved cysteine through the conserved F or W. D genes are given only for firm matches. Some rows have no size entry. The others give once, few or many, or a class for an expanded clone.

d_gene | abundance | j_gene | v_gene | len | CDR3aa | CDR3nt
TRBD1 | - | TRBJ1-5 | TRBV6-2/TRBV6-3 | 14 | CASSRTGGHQPQHF | TGTGCCAGCAGCAGGACAGGGGGCCATCAGCCCCAGCATTTT
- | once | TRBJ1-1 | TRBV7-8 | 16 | CASSLDGGPVNTEAFF | TGTGCCAGCAGCTTAGACGGGGGGCCCGTGAACACTGAAGCTTTCTTT
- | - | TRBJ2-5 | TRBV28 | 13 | CASSPASEETQYF | TGTGCCAGCAGTCCCGCTAGTGAGGAGACCCAGTACTTC
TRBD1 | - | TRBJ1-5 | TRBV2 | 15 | CASSDRARVDQPQHF | TGTGCCAGCTCGGACAGGGCGAGGGTTGATCAGCCCCAGCATTTT
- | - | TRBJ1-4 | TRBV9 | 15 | CASSVSVSTNEKLFF | TGTGCCAGCAGCGTATCGGTCAGCACTAATGAAAAACTGTTTTTT
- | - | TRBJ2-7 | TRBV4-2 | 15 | CASSQDGARAYEQYF | TGTGCCAGCAGCCAAGACGGAGCCCGGGCCTACGAGCAGTACTTC
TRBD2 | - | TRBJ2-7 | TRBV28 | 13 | CASGLAGGDEQYF | TGTGCCAGCGGCCTAGCGGGGGGGGACGAGCAGTACTTC
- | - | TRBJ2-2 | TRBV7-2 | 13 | CASSLSSVGELFF | TGTGCCAGCAGCTTGAGCAGTGTCGGGGAGCTGTTTTTT
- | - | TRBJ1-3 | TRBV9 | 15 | CASSAGAATGNTIYF | TGTGCCAGCAGCGCCGGGGCCGCTACTGGAAACACCATATATTTT
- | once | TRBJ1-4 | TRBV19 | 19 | CASSIVPGRTLAANEKLFF | TGTGCCAGTAGTATAGTTCCGGGACGGACCCTGGCGGCTAATGAAAAACTGTTTTTT
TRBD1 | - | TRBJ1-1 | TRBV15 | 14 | CATSRGQGAGEAFF | TGTGCCACCAGCAGAGGACAGGGGGCAGGCGAAGCTTTCTTT
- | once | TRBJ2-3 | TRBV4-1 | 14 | CASSQVVNTDTQYF | TGCGCCAGCAGCCAAGTGGTGAACACAGATACGCAGTATTTT
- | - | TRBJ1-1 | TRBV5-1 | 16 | CASSLEANGQTGEAFF | TGCGCCAGCAGCTTGGAGGCCAACGGACAGACGGGGGAAGCTTTCTTT
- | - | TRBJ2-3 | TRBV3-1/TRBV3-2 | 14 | CASSSGIAVDTQYF | TGTGCCAGCAGCTCCGGGATAGCGGTAGATACGCAGTATTTT
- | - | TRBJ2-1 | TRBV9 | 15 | CASSPRGMSFDEQFF | TGTGCCAGCAGCCCGCGGGGCATGAGCTTCGATGAGCAGTTCTTC
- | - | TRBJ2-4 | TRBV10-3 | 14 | CAISVDGSKNIQYF | TGTGCCATCAGTGTTGACGGCTCAAAAAACATTCAGTACTTC
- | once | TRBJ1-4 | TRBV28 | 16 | CASSLTGHATNEKLFF | TGTGCCAGCAGTTTGACAGGACATGCAACTAATGAAAAACTGTTTTTT